One sample yielded the 26 T cell receptor beta chains listed below, sequenced in a study of molecular identifiers for immune sequencing clone quantification. TCRdb analysed the PCR reads with MiXCR anew, one entry per CDR3 protein. The sample has about 100,000 distinct CDR3 sequences, 36% seen once. Material for sequencing was naive CD8+ T cells from blood, with Jurkat cell RNA spiked in. Subset described: FACS-sorted CD8+CD4-CCR7+CD45RA+ naive T cells. Every receptor here comes from a human donor in good health. Some libraries in this study had Jurkat cell RNA spiked in.

Details on this clonotype: A clone one base away is much larger, so this may be a read error. The V and J genes are TRBV11-2 and TRBJ2-3; TRBD1 is a possible D gene (5 bases). The DNA end favors TRBJ1-5, so the J call may be wrong. The CDR3 runs 16 residues. Per germline, CDR1 SGHAT and CDR2 FQNNGV. The CDR3 here is CASSLWQTEVPDTQHF. The CDR3 DNA reads TGTGCCAGCAGCTTATGGCAGACAGAGGTCCCAGATACGCAGCATTTT.

This chain uses TRBV28 with TRBJ2-3, with D perhaps matching TRBD2 (6 bases). Germline CDR1 is MDHEN and CDR2 is SYDVKM. The length of the CDR3 is 16 residues. The V and J ends lost 6 bases and 2 bases respectively, with 18 bases between them. The CDR3 spells CASRPRDFRPTDTQYF. CDR3 in DNA: TGTGCCAGCAGACCAAGGGACTTCCGTCCCACAGATACGCAGTATTTT. The full variable domain, completed using reference TRBV28 and TRBJ2-3, is DVKVTQSSRYLVKRTGEKVFLECVQDMDHENMFWYRQDPGLGLRLIYFSYDVKMKEKGDIPEGYSVSREKKERFSLILESASTNQTSMYLCASRPRDFRPTDTQYFGPGTRLTVL.

The rearrangement uses TRBV15 and TRBJ2-3; the D is unclear. The ends were cut back, 0 bases at V and 2 bases at J, with 15 bases in the middle. In germline, CDR1 is LNHNV, CDR2 YYDKDF (reference sequence). The CDR3 has 17 residues. The chain's CDR3 is CATSREEISQYTDTQYF. For the CDR3, the DNA is TGTGCCACCAGCAGAGAGGAGATTTCCCAATACACAGATACGCAGTATTTT.

This clonotype was picked up many times. J is TRBJ2-4 and V is TRBV29-1; D unresolved. CDR3 length: 14 residues. Germline CDR1 is SQVTM and CDR2 is ANQGSEA. V dropped 6 bases and J dropped 7 bases, with 19 bases sitting between them. The CDR3 sequence is CSVWRRLPWNIQYF. In nucleotides, the CDR3 is TGCAGCGTGTGGAGAAGGCTCCCGTGGAACATTCAGTACTTC. Full variable domain (missing parts from reference TRBV29-1 and TRBJ2-4): SAVISQKPSRDICQRGTSLTIQCQVDSQVTMMFWYRQQPGQSLTLIATANQGSEATYESGFVIDKFPISRPNLTFSTLTVSNMSPEDSSIYLCSVWRRLPWNIQYFGAGTRLSVL.

V and J are TRBV28 and TRBJ2-5; D not certain. The CDR3 sequence is 13 residues long. Germline-derived CDR1 and CDR2 are MDHEN and SYDVKM. V was trimmed by 3 bases and J by 4 bases, leaving 9 bases between them. This CDR3 reads CASSLDQVETQYF. In DNA, the CDR3 is TGTGCCAGCAGTTTGGATCAAGTAGAGACCCAGTACTTC.

A few counts support this clonotype. V gene TRBV19 combines with J gene TRBJ1-4, with a tentative D call TRBD1 (5 bases). Between the trimmed V and J ends, which lost 5 bases and 8 bases, there was a span of 15 bases. Germline lookup yields CDR1 LNHDA and CDR2 SQIVND (reference sequence). The CDR3 is 14 residues long. In DNA, the CDR3 is TGTGCCAGTAGTTTTCCAGGGATCGGCGAAAAACTGTTTTTT. Protein sequence: CASSFPGIGEKLFF.

Points on this clonotype: Being one base from a much bigger clone, this may be a read error. The chain links TRBV12-3 or TRBV12-4 to TRBJ2-3; weak D call: TRBD1 (5 bases). This CDR3 has 13 amino acids. Written as DNA, the CDR3 is TGTACCAGCAGCAGAGCAGGGACAGATACGCAGTATTTT. It translates to CTSSRAGTDTQYF.

A note on this clonotype: This sequence may be a read error, since a much larger clone differs from it by one base. The gene calls are TRBV28 and TRBJ2-3, with 12 bases identical to TRBD2. CDR1 and CDR2 (germline): MDHEN, SYDVKM. This CDR3 region has 18 residues. V trimming: 5 bases; J trimming: 8 bases; junction bases outside the gene matches: 17. The CDR3: CASSLGALAGGELGTQYF. CDR3 coding DNA: TGTGCCAGCAGTCTCGGCGCTCTAGCGGGAGGGGAGCTGGGTACGCAGTATTTT.

This clonotype was counted at least ten times. At one end, the junction sequence differs from germline, possibly due to a read error. The V gene is TRBV13, the J gene TRBJ1-5; no firm D call. This CDR3 has 12 amino acids. Germline V lookup: CDR1 PRHDT, CDR2 FYEKMQ (reference sequence). The DNA for the CDR3 is TGTGCCAGCAGCTTAAGCAGTCAGCCCCAGCATTTT. As protein: CASSLSSQPQHF.

Comment on this clonotype: The germline gene is not matched at one end of the junction; a read error may be the cause. The V and J genes are TRBV11-2 and TRBJ2-1; TRBD2 might be the D (7 bases). Germline assignment: CDR1 SGHAT and CDR2 FQNNGV. The CDR3 length is 17 residues. The CDR3 reads CASSQFLRGALNKEQFF. The CDR3 DNA sequence: TGTGCCAGCAGCCAATTTCTCCGGGGGGCGCTTAACAAAGAGCAGTTCTTC.

As regards this clonotype: Being one base from a much bigger clone, this may be a read error. The CDR3 does not end in the conserved phenylalanine or tryptophan, so this is likely a read error. V gene TRBV27 combines with J gene TRBJ1-1, with D possibly being TRBD1 (5 bases). Germline loops: CDR1 MNHEY, CDR2 SMNVEV (reference sequence). V was trimmed by 5 bases and J by 4 bases, leaving 14 bases between them. This CDR3 region has 14 residues. CDR3 in DNA: TGTGCCAGCAGTCTCCAGGGTTCAGGCACTGAAGCTTTCTAT. Its protein is CASSLQGSGTEAFY.

This clonotype was recorded at least ten times. The chain employs TRBV2 and TRBJ2-3, with D possibly being TRBD1 (5 bases). The germline gives CDR1 SNHLY, CDR2 FYNNEI. Between the trimmed V and J ends, which lost 7 bases and 1 base, there was a span of 12 bases. The CDR3 covers 14 residues. In DNA form, the CDR3 reads TGTGCCAGCACTGCAGGGTGGGGCACAGATACGCAGTATTTT. Protein: CASTAGWGTDTQYF.

Details on this clonotype: The conserved final phenylalanine or tryptophan is absent from the CDR3, which likely points to a read error. V usage is TRBV4-1 and J usage is TRBJ2-2; weak D call: TRBD1 (5 bases). The CDR3 has 18 residues. Trimming shortened V by 2 bases and J by 1 base, and 17 bases separated the two germline ends. Germline values: CDR1 MGHRA, CDR2 YSYEKL. CDR3 nucleotide sequence: TGCGCCAGCAGCCAAAGATCTCCCGGACACATGAACACCGGGGAGCTGTTTTAT. Protein product: CASSQRSPGHMNTGELFY.

This clonotype appeared many times. The chain links TRBV7-6 to TRBJ2-5; D unresolved. The V gene's germline CDR1 is SGHVS and CDR2 FNYEAQ. Trimming pared 4 bases from V and 1 base from J, leaving 1 base between. CDR3 length: 11 amino acids. DNA of the CDR3: TGTGCCAGCAGCTCCCAAGAGACCCAGTACTTC. Translating gives CASSSQETQYF.

The rearrangement uses TRBV27 and TRBJ2-1; D perhaps matches TRBD2 (6 bases). The V gene's germline CDR1 is MNHEY and CDR2 SMNVEV (reference sequence). The CDR3 length is 14 residues. Trimming cost V 5 bases and J 3 bases, with 11 bases left between them. CDR3 sequence: CASSPREYYNEQFF. CDR3 bases: TGTGCCAGCAGTCCACGGGAGTACTACAATGAGCAGTTCTTC.

V gene TRBV20-1 combines with J gene TRBJ2-7; D is unresolved. Germline lookup yields CDR1 DFQATT and CDR2 SNEGSKA (reference sequence). The CDR3 has 15 amino acids. V dropped 3 bases and J dropped 1 base, with 16 bases sitting between them. CDR3 sequence reads: CSASPQSYVSYEQYF. The CDR3 nucleotides read TGCAGTGCTAGTCCCCAGAGCTACGTGTCCTACGAGCAGTACTTC.

V and J are TRBV23-1 and TRBJ2-4; 9 positions agree with TRBD1. TRBV23-1 is an open reading frame, and its role is uncertain. The length of the CDR3 is 18 residues. V was clipped by 8 bases and J by 3 bases; unmatched bases: 17. The CDR3 loop reads CASPAGTGTTSGKNIQYF. CDR3 DNA: TGCGCCAGCCCCGCCGGGACAGGGACTACTTCCGGCAAAAACATTCAGTACTTC.

This chain joins TRBV11-3 and TRBJ2-1, with TRBD2 matching 8 bases. Unmatched junction bases numbered 21, after V lost 5 bases and J lost 0 bases. The CDR3 extends over 21 amino acids. Germline CDR1 and CDR2: SGHNT and YENEEA. The CDR3 coding sequence is TGTGCCAGCAGCCCAGCCCGCGGGGTAGCGGGACCATTAAGCTCCTACAATGAGCAGTTCTTC. Protein sequence: CASSPARGVAGPLSSYNEQFF.

This clonotype was recorded many times. The chain recombines TRBV12-3 or TRBV12-4 with TRBJ1-2, with no clear D. The CDR3 extends over 14 amino acids. Deletions cut 10 bases from V and 0 bases from J, with 15 bases between. Here the CDR3 reads CAIADGITNYGYTF. The CDR3 bases are TGTGCCATAGCCGACGGAATAACTAACTATGGCTACACCTTC.

The chain couples TRBV28 to TRBJ1-3; no clear D gene. CDR1 MDHEN and CDR2 SYDVKM come from the germline V gene. The V and J ends lost 8 bases and 2 bases respectively, with 4 bases between them. This CDR3 has 11 amino acids. CDR3 sequence reads: CASAPGNTIYF. The DNA for the CDR3 is TGTGCCAGCGCACCTGGAAACACCATATATTTT.

This clonotype is a singleton in its sample. The chain carries TRBV20-1 and TRBJ2-2; weak D call: TRBD1 (6 bases). The V end was cut by 4 bases, the J end by 6 bases, with 18 bases between. The CDR3 totals 15 residues. The germline V gene has CDR1 DFQATT and CDR2 SNEGSKA (reference sequence). The CDR3 spells CSAKGDQRGAGELFF. CDR3 nucleotides: TGCAGTGCTAAGGGGGACCAACGGGGCGCCGGGGAGCTGTTTTTT.

About this clonotype: One junction end disagrees with the germline gene, perhaps due to a read error. The rearrangement links TRBV4-1 to TRBJ2-7; D gene ambiguous. This CDR3 has 13 amino acids. Germline lookup yields CDR1 MGHRA and CDR2 YSYEKL. In DNA, the CDR3 is TGCGCCAGCAGCCAGGTAGCTGGGAACGAGCAGAACTTC. Protein: CASSQVAGNEQNF.

This clonotype was counted a single time. One end of the junction fails to match germline, which may point to a read error. The chain employs TRBV5-3 and TRBJ2-1, with D perhaps matching TRBD2 (5 bases). TRBV5-3 is an ORF for which the function is uncertain. The CDR3 is 14 amino acids. CDR3 nucleotide sequence: TGTGCCAGCAGCTTGGAAGTTAGCGACTATGAGCAGTTCTTC. Residues: CASSLEVSDYEQFF.

This clonotype showed up many times. V usage is TRBV7-2 and J usage is TRBJ1-4, with D hard to call. The CDR3 is made up of 15 amino acids. V dropped 0 bases and J dropped 8 bases, with 13 bases sitting between them. Germline assignment: CDR1 SGHTA and CDR2 FQGNSA. The CDR3 is CASSLANRVWEKLFF. The CDR3 DNA reads TGTGCCAGCAGCTTAGCAAATAGGGTTTGGGAAAAACTGTTTTTT.

This clonotype appeared many times. This chain connects TRBV20-1 to TRBJ2-5, with D possibly being TRBD2 (6 bases). The CDR3 loop spans 12 amino acids. Germline CDR1 DFQATT, CDR2 SNEGSKA (reference sequence). The V gene lost 0 bases and the J gene lost 5 bases, with 7 bases spanning the gap. CDR3 DNA: TGCAGTGCTAGAGACGGAGGGGAGACCCAGTACTTC. This gives the protein CSARDGGETQYF.

As DNA, the CDR3 is TGCAGTGCTAGAGGCAGGGGTAGTTTCTACGAGCAGTACTTC. Its translation is CSARGRGSFYEQYF. J is TRBJ2-7 and V is TRBV20-1, with D tentatively TRBD1 (6 bases). Germline V gene sequence: CDR1 DFQATT, CDR2 SNEGSKA (reference sequence). The CDR3 consists of 14 residues. V gave up 1 base and J gave up 3 bases, with 13 bases separating them.